Shown below are 20 T cell receptor beta chains from a single sample sequenced in a study of beta chain features in type 1 diabetes. Expressed TCRB transcripts were sequenced after all isolated RNA was converted to cDNA. Sequencing used immunoSEQ multiplex PCR; TCRdb keeps in-frame clones, though not all of them. This sample has fewer than 400,000 clones, with under 8.5% found just once. The sequenced sample was central memory CD4+ T cells from blood. The receptor set was obtained from a woman younger than 35 in good health.

The CDR3 DNA follows: TGTGCCAGCAGCTCCCGACAGGCTTATGGCTACACCTTC. Its translation is CASSSRQAYGYTF. The chain employs TRBV7-2 and TRBJ1-2; D might be TRBD1 (6 bases). Germline values: CDR1 SGHTA, CDR2 FQGNSA. This CDR3 is 13 amino acids long. The V and J ends lost 4 bases and 5 bases respectively, with 11 bases between them.

The chain has TRBV7-2 and TRBJ1-1; D is ambiguous. V shed 5 bases and J shed 2 bases, with 6 bases lying between them. CDR1 is SGHTA and CDR2 is FQGNSA in the germline V gene. The CDR3 contains 12 residues. The CDR3 sequence: CASSPPNTEAFF. The CDR3 DNA follows: TGTGCCAGCAGCCCCCCTAACACTGAAGCTTTCTTT.

In its sample, this clone was seen many times. A much larger clone is a single base away; this may be a read error. This rearrangement joins TRBV7-2 to TRBJ1-5; 9 nucleotides align to TRBD1. J gave up 0 bases and V 4 bases, and 1 base lay outside the gene matches. Germline CDR1 reads SGHTA; CDR2 reads FQGNSA. The CDR3 is made up of 15 amino acids. CDR3 residues: CASSWTGDSNQPQHF. The CDR3 DNA follows: TGTGCCAGCAGCTGGACAGGGGATAGCAATCAGCCCCAGCATTTT.

Notes on this clone: The germline gene is not matched at one end of the junction; a read error may be the cause. This chain links TRBV15 with TRBJ2-7; tentative D call: TRBD2 (5 bases). From germline, CDR1 is LNHNV and CDR2 YYDKDF (reference sequence). There are 15 residues in the CDR3. This chain's CDR3 is CATSRDLAYSDEQYF. The CDR3 region has the DNA TGTGCCACCAGCAGAGATCTAGCCTACTCCGACGAGCAGTACTTC.

V is TRBV4-3 and J is TRBJ2-1; 7 nucleotides line up with TRBD2. CDR1 is LGHNA, CDR2 YSLEER, per germline. CDR3 size: 16 residues. V gave up 0 bases and J gave up 2 bases; unmatched junction bases: 4. The CDR3 DNA follows: TGCGCCAGCAGCCAAGAAGGCGGGAGACCCTACAATGAGCAGTTCTTC. This gives the protein CASSQEGGRPYNEQFF.

Only a few counts were recorded for this clone. The CDR3, as DNA: TGTGCCAGCAGTTTTCGGGGAGTGAGGGGTGCCTACGAGCAGTACTTC. Translating it yields CASSFRGVRGAYEQYF. This chain links TRBV27 with TRBJ2-7; the D gene could be TRBD1 or TRBD2 (5 bases each). CDR3 length: 16 amino acids. CDR1 is MNHEY, CDR2 SMNVEV, per germline (reference sequence). V lost 3 bases, J lost 2 bases, and 17 bases lay in between.

V is TRBV6-5 and J is TRBJ2-7; 9 bases agree with TRBD2. V was pared by 5 bases and J by 1 base, with 6 bases of the junction left unmatched. The CDR3 covers 15 residues. Germline values: CDR1 MNHEY, CDR2 SVGAGI. The chain's CDR3 is CASSTEAGGSYEQYF. The CDR3 nucleotides read TGTGCCAGCAGTACCGAAGCGGGAGGATCCTACGAGCAGTACTTC.

This clone was recorded a few times. CDR3 bases: TGTGCCAGCAGCGTAACGTGGGAGAGGGCAGATACGCAGTATTTT. Translation gives CASSVTWERADTQYF. The rearrangement uses TRBV9 and TRBJ2-3, with a tentative D call TRBD2 (5 bases). The CDR3 is made up of 15 amino acids. V was cut by 1 base and J by 4 bases, with 13 bases left in between. CDR1 is SGDLS and CDR2 is YYNGEE in the germline V gene.

In the case of this clone: This specimen includes other DNA sequences encoding the same CDR3. The rearrangement uses TRBV27 and TRBJ1-5; no firm D call. Trimming removed 6 bases at V and 5 bases at J, with 8 bases between. Germline V gene data show CDR1 as MNHEY and CDR2 as SMNVEV (reference sequence). The CDR3 consists of 12 residues. The CDR3 sequence: CASSGQDQPQHF. CDR3 DNA sequence: TGTGCCAGCAGCGGTCAGGATCAGCCCCAGCATTTT.

The CDR3 reads CASSPTPDRAHYEQYF. As DNA, the CDR3 is TGTGCCAGCAGCCCCACCCCCGACAGGGCCCACTACGAGCAGTACTTC. This sequence joins TRBV5-4 and TRBJ2-7; 7 nucleotides agree with TRBD1. V lost 4 bases and J lost 3; bases outside the gene matches: 13. Germline V gene data show CDR1 as SGHNT and CDR2 as YYREEE (reference sequence). The CDR3 is made up of 16 amino acids.

This clone occurred a few times. This chain links TRBV11-3 with TRBJ2-7; 7 bases fit TRBD2. There are 14 residues in the CDR3. V lost 0 bases to trimming and J lost 4 bases; unmatched junction nucleotides: 3. Germline CDR1 SGHNT, CDR2 YENEEA. The CDR3 loop reads CASSLEWGGYEQYF. CDR3 DNA: TGTGCCAGCAGCTTAGAGTGGGGGGGTTACGAGCAGTACTTC.

CDR3 sequence: CASSLVGNNEQFF. The CDR3 nucleotides are TGCGCCAGCAGCTTGGTCGGGAACAATGAGCAGTTCTTC. This rearrangement joins TRBV5-1 to TRBJ2-1; the D gene is possibly TRBD2 (5 bases). This CDR3 comprises 13 residues. V lost 0 bases and J lost 5, with 6 bases in between. In germline, CDR1 is SGHRS, CDR2 YFSETQ.

This clone was recorded a few times. The gene calls are TRBV29-1 and TRBJ2-5; 13 bases are a match to TRBD2. Germline trimming cut 6 bases from V and 4 bases from J; bases unmatched to any gene: 5. CDR1 SQVTM and CDR2 ANQGSEA come from the germline V gene. The CDR3 has 14 residues. Here the CDR3 DNA reads TGCAGCGTAGCCGGGACTAGCGGGACAGAGACCCAGTACTTC. Its protein is CSVAGTSGTETQYF. Supplemented by reference TRBV29-1 and TRBJ2-5, the full variable domain reads SAVISQKPSRDICQRGTSLTIQCQVDSQVTMMFWYRQQPGQSLTLIATANQGSEATYESGFVIDKFPISRPNLTFSTLTVSNMSPEDSSIYLCSVAGTSGTETQYFGPGTRLLVL.

This clone was observed once. The chain couples TRBV6-5 to TRBJ1-5; D is perhaps TRBD1 (6 bases). This CDR3 comprises 14 residues. Germline V CDR1 and CDR2: MNHEY, SVGAGI. Trimming pared 6 bases from V and 9 bases from J, leaving 18 bases between. This CDR3 reads CASSGVHGQWPQHF. DNA of the CDR3: TGTGCCAGCAGCGGAGTTCACGGACAGTGGCCCCAGCATTTT.

A single count supports this clone. This chain joins TRBV4-3 and TRBJ2-1; D gene ambiguous. CDR1 is LGHNA, CDR2 YSLEER, per germline. Trimming pared 1 base from V and 4 bases from J, leaving 11 bases between. This CDR3 is built from 15 residues. The CDR3 coding sequence is TGCGCCAGCAGCCAAGGAATAATGGGTTACAATGAGCAGTTCTTC. It yields the protein CASSQGIMGYNEQFF.

In this sample, this clone turned up a few times. Distinct nucleotide sequences in the sample also encode this CDR3. This chain uses TRBV7-3 with TRBJ2-3; no reliable D call. The CDR3 is made up of 13 amino acids. The V gene lost 5 bases and the J gene lost 0 bases, with 6 bases spanning the gap. The germline V gene has CDR1 SGHTA and CDR2 FQGTGA. The CDR3 nucleotides are TGTGCCAGCAGCGCGACAAGCACAGATACGCAGTATTTT. Its translation: CASSATSTDTQYF.

This clone occurred many times. This rearrangement joins TRBV6-6 to TRBJ1-5, with unresolved D. Trimming cost V 2 bases and J 5 bases, with 7 bases left between them. CDR1 and CDR2 from the germline V gene are MNHNY and SVGAGI (reference sequence). This CDR3 is 13 amino acids long. The DNA of the CDR3 is TGTGCCAGCAGTTACGGGGAGGATCAGCCCCAGCATTTT. Its translation: CASSYGEDQPQHF.

This clone was seen a few times. This chain links TRBV28 with TRBJ2-7, with D perhaps matching TRBD2 (6 bases). The CDR3 is 16 residues long. V lost 2 bases and J lost 0, with 14 bases in between. Germline-derived CDR1 and CDR2 are MDHEN and SYDVKM. CDR3 coding DNA: TGTGCCAGCAGTTTAGCGGGCGGGGTTCTCTCCTACGAGCAGTACTTC. It codes for CASSLAGGVLSYEQYF.

The gene calls are TRBV5-4 and TRBJ2-5; D not resolved. V was pared by 0 bases and J by 0 bases, with 9 bases between. This CDR3 is 15 amino acids long. Germline V gene data show CDR1 as SGHNT and CDR2 as YYREEE (reference sequence). This CDR3 reads CASSLVPTNQETQYF. In DNA, the CDR3 is TGTGCCAGCAGCTTGGTCCCGACCAACCAAGAGACCCAGTACTTC.

This clone was recorded a few times. The chain is built from TRBV5-1 and TRBJ2-2; D ambiguous. V was cut by 1 base and J by 4 bases, with 8 bases left in between. Germline assignment: CDR1 SGHRS and CDR2 YFSETQ. This CDR3 spans 14 amino acids. The CDR3 sequence is CASSLPQRTGELFF. CDR3 nucleotides: TGCGCCAGCAGCTTGCCACAGCGCACCGGGGAGCTGTTTTTT. The full variable domain, its missing parts supplied by reference TRBV5-1 and TRBJ2-2, is KAGVTQTPRYLIKTRGQQVTLSCSPISGHRSVSWYQQTPGQGLQFLFEYFSETQRNKGNFPGRFSGRQFSNSRSEMNVSTLELGDSALYLCASSLPQRTGELFFGEGSRLTVL.